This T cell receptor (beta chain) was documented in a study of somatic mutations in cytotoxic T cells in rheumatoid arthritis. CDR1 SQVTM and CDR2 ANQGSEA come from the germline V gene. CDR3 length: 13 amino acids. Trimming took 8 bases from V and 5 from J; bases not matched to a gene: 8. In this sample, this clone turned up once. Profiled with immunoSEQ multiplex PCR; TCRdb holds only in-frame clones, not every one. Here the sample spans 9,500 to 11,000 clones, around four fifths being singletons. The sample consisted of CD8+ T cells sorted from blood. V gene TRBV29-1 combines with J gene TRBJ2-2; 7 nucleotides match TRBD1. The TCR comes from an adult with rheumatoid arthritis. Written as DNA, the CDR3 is TGCAGCTCCCTGGCAGGGGGTACCGGGGAGCTGTTTTTT. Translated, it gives CSSLAGGTGELFF.